This TCR beta chain comes out of a study of cytomegalovirus exposure and HLA in healthy donors. The PCR made use of 60 Vbeta and 13 Jbeta primers. Measured with immunoSEQ multiplex PCR; TCRdb has only the in-frame clones, and not every one. The sample yields a few hundred thousand clones, around four fifths seen once. This CDR3 contains 14 residues. CDR1 and CDR2 from the germline V gene are SSHAT and FNYEAQ (reference sequence). As regards this clone: A read error may account for a junction end that differs from germline.

Sequencing was done on a sample of PBMCs. The rearrangement joins TRBV7-7 to TRBJ2-5; a possible D gene is TRBD1 (6 bases). The sequence came from a woman in her 40s in good health and CMV-seropositive. CDR3 nucleotides: TGTGCTAGCAGCTTTTCCGGGACACAAGAGACCCAGTACTTC. As protein: CASSFSGTQETQYF.